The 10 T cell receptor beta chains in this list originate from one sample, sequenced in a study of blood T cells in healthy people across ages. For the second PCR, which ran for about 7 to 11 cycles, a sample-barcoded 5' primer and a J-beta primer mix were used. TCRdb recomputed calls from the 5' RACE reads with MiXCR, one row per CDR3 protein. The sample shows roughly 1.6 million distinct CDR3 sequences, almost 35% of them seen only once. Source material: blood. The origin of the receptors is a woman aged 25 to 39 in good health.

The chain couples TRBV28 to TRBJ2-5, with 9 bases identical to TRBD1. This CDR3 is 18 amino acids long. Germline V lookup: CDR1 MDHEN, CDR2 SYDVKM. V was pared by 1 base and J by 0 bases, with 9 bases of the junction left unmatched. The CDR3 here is CASSLFTGGRRYQETQYF. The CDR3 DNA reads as TGTGCCAGCAGTTTATTCACAGGGGGCCGCAGGTACCAAGAGACCCAGTACTTC.

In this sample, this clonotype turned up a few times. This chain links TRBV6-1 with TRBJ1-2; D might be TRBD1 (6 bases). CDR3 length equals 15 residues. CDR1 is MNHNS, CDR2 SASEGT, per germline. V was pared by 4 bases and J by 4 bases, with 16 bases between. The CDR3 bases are TGTGCCAGCAGTGGGCTCCGGGACAAGGGCTATGGCTACACCTTC. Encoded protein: CASSGLRDKGYGYTF.

CDR3 coding DNA: TGTGCCAGCAGGGGGACTAGCGGGGCGAACACAGATACGCAGTATTTT. This codes for CASRGTSGANTDTQYF. The rearrangement links TRBV7-2 to TRBJ2-3, with TRBD2 matching over 13 bases. Trimming removed 6 bases from V and 2 bases from J; junction bases left unmatched: 5. This CDR3 is 16 amino acids long. Germline CDR1 and CDR2: SGHTA and FQGNSA.

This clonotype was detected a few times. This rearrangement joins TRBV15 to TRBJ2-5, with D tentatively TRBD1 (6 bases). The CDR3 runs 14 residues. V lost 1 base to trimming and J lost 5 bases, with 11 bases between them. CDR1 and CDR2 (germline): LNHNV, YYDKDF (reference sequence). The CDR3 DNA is TGTGCCACCAGCAGAGCTGGGACAAGGGAGACCCAGTACTTC. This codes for CATSRAGTRETQYF.

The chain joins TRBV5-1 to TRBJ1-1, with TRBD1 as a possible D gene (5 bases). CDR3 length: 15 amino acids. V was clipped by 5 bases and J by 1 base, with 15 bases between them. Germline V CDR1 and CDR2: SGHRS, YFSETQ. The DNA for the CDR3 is TGCGCCAGCAGAAAAGACAGTTCCTCGAACACTGAAGCTTTCTTT. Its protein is CASRKDSSSNTEAFF.

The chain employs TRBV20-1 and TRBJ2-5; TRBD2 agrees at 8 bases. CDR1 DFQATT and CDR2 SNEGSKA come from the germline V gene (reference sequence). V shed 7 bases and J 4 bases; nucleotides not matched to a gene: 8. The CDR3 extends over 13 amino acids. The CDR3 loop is CSVREGPRETQYF. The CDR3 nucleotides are TGCAGTGTCCGGGAGGGCCCTCGAGAGACCCAGTACTTC.

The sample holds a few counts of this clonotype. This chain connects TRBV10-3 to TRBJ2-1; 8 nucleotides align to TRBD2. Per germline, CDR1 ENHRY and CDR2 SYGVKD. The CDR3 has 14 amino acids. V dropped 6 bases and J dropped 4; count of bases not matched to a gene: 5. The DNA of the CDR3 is TGTGCCATCAGGGCCGGGACTAGTTACAATGAGCAGTTCTTC. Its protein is CAIRAGTSYNEQFF.

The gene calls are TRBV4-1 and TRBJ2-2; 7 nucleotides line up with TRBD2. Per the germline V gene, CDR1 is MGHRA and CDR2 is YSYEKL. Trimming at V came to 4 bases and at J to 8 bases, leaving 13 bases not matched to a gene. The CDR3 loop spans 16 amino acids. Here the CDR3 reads CASSLMGGPLPGELFF. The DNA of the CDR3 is TGCGCCAGCAGCCTCATGGGAGGGCCCCTACCGGGGGAGCTGTTTTTT.

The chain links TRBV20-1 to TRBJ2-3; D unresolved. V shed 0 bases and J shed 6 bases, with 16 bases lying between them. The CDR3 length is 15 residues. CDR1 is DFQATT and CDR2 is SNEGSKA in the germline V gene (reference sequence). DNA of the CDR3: TGCAGTGCTAGAGATCGAGTACTCTCTCTGGATACGCAGTATTTT. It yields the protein CSARDRVLSLDTQYF.

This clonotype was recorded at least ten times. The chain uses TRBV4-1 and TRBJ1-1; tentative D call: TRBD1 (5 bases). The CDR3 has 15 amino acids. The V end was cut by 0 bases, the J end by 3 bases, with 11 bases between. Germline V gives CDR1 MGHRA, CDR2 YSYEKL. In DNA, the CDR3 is TGCGCCAGCAGCCAAGATGGGCAGGGCGACACTGAAGCTTTCTTT. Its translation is CASSQDGQGDTEAFF.